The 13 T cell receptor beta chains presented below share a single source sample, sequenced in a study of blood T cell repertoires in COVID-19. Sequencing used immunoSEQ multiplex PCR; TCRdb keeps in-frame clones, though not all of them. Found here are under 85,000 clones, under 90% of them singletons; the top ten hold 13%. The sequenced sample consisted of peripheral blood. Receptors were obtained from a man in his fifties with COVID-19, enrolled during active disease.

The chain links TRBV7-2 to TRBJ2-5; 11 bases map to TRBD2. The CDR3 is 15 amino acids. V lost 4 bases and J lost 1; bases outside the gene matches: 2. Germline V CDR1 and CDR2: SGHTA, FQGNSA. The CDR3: CASSSSGGTQETQYF. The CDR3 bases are TGTGCCAGCAGCTCTAGCGGGGGGACCCAAGAGACCCAGTACTTC.

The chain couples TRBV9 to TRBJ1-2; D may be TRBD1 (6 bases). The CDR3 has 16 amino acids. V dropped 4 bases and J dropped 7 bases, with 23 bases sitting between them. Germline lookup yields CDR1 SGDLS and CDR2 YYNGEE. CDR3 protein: CASSRIQGSFTSGYTF. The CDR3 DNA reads TGTGCCAGCAGCAGAATACAGGGTAGCTTCACGTCTGGCTACACCTTC. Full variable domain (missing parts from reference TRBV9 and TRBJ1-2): DSGVTQTPKHLITATGQRVTLRCSPRSGDLSVYWYQQSLDQGLQFLIQYYNGEERAKGNILERFSAQQFPDLHSELNLSSLELGDSALYFCASSRIQGSFTSGYTFGSGTRLTVV.

Here the CDR3 DNA reads TGTGCCAGCTCGCCCCGAGCGGGGGGGTACCAAGAGACCCAGTACTTC. It specifies CASSPRAGGYQETQYF. The chain has TRBV18 and TRBJ2-5; 10 bases match TRBD2. V shed 6 bases and J 0 bases; nucleotides not matched to a gene: 7. Germline CDR1 reads KGHSH; CDR2 reads LQKENI. CDR3 length: 16 amino acids.

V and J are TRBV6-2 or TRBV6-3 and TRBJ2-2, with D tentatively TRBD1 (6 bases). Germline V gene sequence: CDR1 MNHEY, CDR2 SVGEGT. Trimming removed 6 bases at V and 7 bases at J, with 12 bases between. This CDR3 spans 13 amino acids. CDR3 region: CASSAQGFGELFF. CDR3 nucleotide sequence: TGTGCCAGCAGCGCTCAGGGGTTCGGGGAGCTGTTTTTT.

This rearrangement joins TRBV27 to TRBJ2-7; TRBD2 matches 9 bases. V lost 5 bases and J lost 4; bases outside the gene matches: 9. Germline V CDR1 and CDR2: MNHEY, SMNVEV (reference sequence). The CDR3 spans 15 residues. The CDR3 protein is CASSPISGRQYEQYF. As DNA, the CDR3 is TGTGCCAGCAGTCCCATTAGCGGGAGACAATACGAGCAGTACTTC.

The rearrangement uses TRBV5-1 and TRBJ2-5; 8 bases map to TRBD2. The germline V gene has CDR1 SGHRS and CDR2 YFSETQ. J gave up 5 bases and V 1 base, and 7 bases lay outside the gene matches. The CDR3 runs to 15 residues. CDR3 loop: CASSLNGGAGETQYF. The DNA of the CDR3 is TGCGCCAGCAGCTTGAACGGGGGGGCCGGGGAGACCCAGTACTTC.

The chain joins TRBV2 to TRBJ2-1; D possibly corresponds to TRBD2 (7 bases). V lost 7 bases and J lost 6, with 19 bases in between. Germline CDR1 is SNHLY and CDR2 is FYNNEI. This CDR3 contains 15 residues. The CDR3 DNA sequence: TGTGCCAGCATGGGAGGGGGTGGAATTGTCAATGAGCAGTTCTTC. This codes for CASMGGGGIVNEQFF.

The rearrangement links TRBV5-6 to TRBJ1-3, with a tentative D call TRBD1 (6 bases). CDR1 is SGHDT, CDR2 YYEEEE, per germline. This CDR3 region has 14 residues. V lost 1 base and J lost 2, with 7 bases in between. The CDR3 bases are TGTGCCAGCAGCTTGTACAGGGCTGGAAACACCATATATTTT. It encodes CASSLYRAGNTIYF.

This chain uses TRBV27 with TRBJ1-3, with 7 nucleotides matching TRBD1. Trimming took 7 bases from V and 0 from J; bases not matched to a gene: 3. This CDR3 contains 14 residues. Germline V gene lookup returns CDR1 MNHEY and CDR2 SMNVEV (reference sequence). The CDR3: CASIPGGSGNTIYF. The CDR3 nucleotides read TGTGCCAGCATCCCAGGGGGCTCTGGAAACACCATATATTTT.

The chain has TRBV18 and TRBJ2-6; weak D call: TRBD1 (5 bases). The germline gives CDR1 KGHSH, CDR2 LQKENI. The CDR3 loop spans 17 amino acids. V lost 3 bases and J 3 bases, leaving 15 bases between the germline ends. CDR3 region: CASSPRQGDGGANVLTF. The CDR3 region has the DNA TGTGCCAGCTCACCGAGGCAGGGTGATGGTGGGGCCAACGTCCTGACTTTC.

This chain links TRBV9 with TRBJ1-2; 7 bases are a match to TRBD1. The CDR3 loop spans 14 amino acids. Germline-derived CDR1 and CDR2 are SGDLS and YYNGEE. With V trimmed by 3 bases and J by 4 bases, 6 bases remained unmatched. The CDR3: CASSGADRAYGYTF. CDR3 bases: TGTGCCAGCAGCGGAGCTGACAGGGCCTATGGCTACACCTTC.

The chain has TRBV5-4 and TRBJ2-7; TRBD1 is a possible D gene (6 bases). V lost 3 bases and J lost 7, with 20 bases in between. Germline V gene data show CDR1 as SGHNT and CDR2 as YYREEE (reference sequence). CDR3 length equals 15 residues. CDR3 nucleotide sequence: TGTGCCAGCAGCTCTACCTTGGACAGCCGTTGGGAGCAGTACTTC. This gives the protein CASSSTLDSRWEQYF.

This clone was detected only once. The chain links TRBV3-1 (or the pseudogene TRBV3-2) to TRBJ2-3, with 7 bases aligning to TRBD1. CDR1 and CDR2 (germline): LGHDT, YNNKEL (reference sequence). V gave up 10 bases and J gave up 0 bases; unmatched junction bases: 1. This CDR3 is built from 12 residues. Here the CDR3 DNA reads TGTGCCACACAGGGGAGCACAGATACGCAGTATTTT. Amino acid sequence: CATQGSTDTQYF.